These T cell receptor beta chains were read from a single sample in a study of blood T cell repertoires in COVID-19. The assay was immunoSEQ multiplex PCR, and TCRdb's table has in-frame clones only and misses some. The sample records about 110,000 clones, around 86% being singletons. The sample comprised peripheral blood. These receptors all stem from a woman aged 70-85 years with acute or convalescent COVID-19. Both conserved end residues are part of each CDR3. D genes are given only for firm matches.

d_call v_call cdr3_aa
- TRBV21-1 CASSSKKEGRRNLGQPQHF
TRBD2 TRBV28 CASSKTSGTRELFF
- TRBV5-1 CASSSQRDSPLHF
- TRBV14 CASSLHTGNAGRRTEAFF
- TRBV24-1 CATSETGQRETQYF
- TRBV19 CASSPGRNRPNEKLFF
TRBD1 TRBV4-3 CASSQDDRDSGANVLTF
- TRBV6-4 CASSGDNNSPLHF
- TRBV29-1 CSVDPGGVRANTEAFF
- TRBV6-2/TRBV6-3 CASSYPRDIYGYTF
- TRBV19 CASTRSWSGVRTNEKLFF